Shown below are 6 T cell receptor beta chains from a single sample sequenced in a study of long-term antiretroviral therapy in people with HIV. They ran version v3.0 of the immunoSEQ assay at survey level. Method: immunoSEQ multiplex PCR; TCRdb's copy keeps in-frame clones and lacks some. The repertoire includes tens of thousands of clones, roughly four fifths of them detected once, and 6.2% sits in the top ten. Sequencing was performed on unsorted PBMCs, taken 1 year after starting antiretroviral therapy. The source is a man aged 18 to 29 with HIV.

The V gene is TRBV29-1, the J gene TRBJ2-1; D remains ambiguous. CDR1 is SQVTM, CDR2 ANQGSEA, per germline. V was clipped by 7 bases and J by 10 bases, with 11 bases between them. CDR3 size: 10 residues. As DNA, the CDR3 is TGCAGCGCCATGCAAGGGGAGCAGTTCTTC. Residues: CSAMQGEQFF.

The DNA of the CDR3 is TGTGCCAGCCGCCCGAGGACTTTTTCCTACGAGCAGTACTTC. Translated, it gives CASRPRTFSYEQYF. V and J are TRBV27 and TRBJ2-7; a possible D gene is TRBD2 (5 bases). The germline V gene encodes CDR1 MNHEY and CDR2 SMNVEV (reference sequence). There are 14 residues in the CDR3. Trimming removed 8 bases from V and 1 base from J, with 15 bases in between.

The chain recombines TRBV7-3 with TRBJ1-1; weak D call: TRBD1 (6 bases). Germline CDR1 and CDR2: SGHTA and FQGTGA. This CDR3 contains 15 residues. V lost 5 bases, J lost 2 bases, and 15 bases lay in between. CDR3 sequence reads: CASSTWGARNTEAFF. The CDR3, as DNA: TGTGCCAGCAGCACATGGGGGGCGCGAAACACTGAAGCTTTCTTT.

The chain joins TRBV11-2 to TRBJ2-7, with TRBD2 matching 9 bases. This CDR3 comprises 16 residues. Germline V gene data show CDR1 as SGHAT and CDR2 as FQNNGV. V dropped 5 bases and J dropped 5; count of bases not matched to a gene: 13. In DNA form, the CDR3 reads TGTGCCAGCAGCCGGACCCTAGCGGGGATAGCTGACGAGCAGTACTTC. This encodes CASSRTLAGIADEQYF.

This chain links TRBV27 with TRBJ1-5; 9 bases fit TRBD1. Germline V lookup: CDR1 MNHEY, CDR2 SMNVEV (reference sequence). The CDR3 totals 15 residues. The trim removed 6 bases at V and 4 bases at J, leaving 7 bases unmatched. For the CDR3, the DNA is TGTGCCAGCAGGCCCGGGACAGGGAGTAATCAGCCCCAGCATTTT. This encodes CASRPGTGSNQPQHF.

The V gene is TRBV27, the J gene TRBJ2-1, with 7 nucleotides matching TRBD1. CDR3 length: 12 residues. Germline V gene data show CDR1 as MNHEY and CDR2 as SMNVEV (reference sequence). With 6 bases clipped from V and 9 bases from J, the junction kept 5 bases outside the gene matches. The DNA of the CDR3 is TGTGCCAGCAGACTAGGGGGCTCTGAGCAGTTCTTC. This translates into CASRLGGSEQFF.